The clone carrying this TCR beta chain occurred many times. Antigen: not known. The sample originates from a study of T cells in Graves' hyperthyroidism and ophthalmopathy. Study observations and caveats: Most clonotypes expanded in thyroid above 0.001 were likewise present in blood. Ophthalmopathy was distinguished from stable hyperthyroidism by 13 V-J signatures.

Researchers amplified the TCR beta CDR3 regions from RNA transcripts. When the TCR CDR3 underwent first-round RT-PCR, the HTBI primer set was used. TCRdb fed the multiplex PCR reads into MiXCR, producing one record per CDR3 protein. The sample comprises a few hundred thousand distinct CDR3 sequences, about 43% of which are singletons, and 15% to 20% rests with the top ten. Trimming at V came to 5 bases and at J to 3 bases, leaving 3 bases not matched to a gene. CDR1 and CDR2 from the germline V gene are DFQATT and SNEGSKA (reference sequence). CDR3 size: 12 residues. Uncontrolled infection, other autoimmune disease, pregnancy or lactation led to exclusion. Diagnosis rested on symptoms, serum thyroxine and TRAb, thyroid ultrasound, and orbital computed tomography.

The V gene is TRBV20-1, the J gene TRBJ2-5; TRBD2 aligns across 7 bases. The receptor was derived from an adult woman with Graves' disease, either hyperthyroidism or ophthalmopathy (not recorded which). Sequences were obtained from peripheral blood or thyroid tissue (not recorded which). CDR3 protein: CSAAGLKETQYF. The DNA for the CDR3 is TGCAGTGCTGCGGGACTAAAAGAGACCCAGTACTTC.